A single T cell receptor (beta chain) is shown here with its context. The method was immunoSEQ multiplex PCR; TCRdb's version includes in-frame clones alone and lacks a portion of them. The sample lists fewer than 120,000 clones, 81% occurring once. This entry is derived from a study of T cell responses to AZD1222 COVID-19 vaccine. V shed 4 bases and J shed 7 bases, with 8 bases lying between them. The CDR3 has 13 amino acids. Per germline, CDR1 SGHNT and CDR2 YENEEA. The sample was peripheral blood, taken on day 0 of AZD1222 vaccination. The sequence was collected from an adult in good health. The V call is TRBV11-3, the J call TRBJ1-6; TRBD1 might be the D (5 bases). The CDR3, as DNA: TGTGCCAGCAGCTCAAGACAGAATTCACCCCTCCACTTT. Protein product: CASSSRQNSPLHF.